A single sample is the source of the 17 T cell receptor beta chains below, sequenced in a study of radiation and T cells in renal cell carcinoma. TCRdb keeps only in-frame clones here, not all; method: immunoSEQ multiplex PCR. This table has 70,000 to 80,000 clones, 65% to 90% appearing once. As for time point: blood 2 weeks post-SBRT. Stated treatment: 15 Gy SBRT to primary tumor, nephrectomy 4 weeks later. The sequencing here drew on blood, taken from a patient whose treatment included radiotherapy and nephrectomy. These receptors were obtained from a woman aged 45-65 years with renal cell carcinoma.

The DNA of the CDR3 is TGTGCCAGCAGCTTAGCCCCGGGACAAAGGGGTTCGCAGTTCTTC. This gives the protein CASSLAPGQRGSQFF. The chain is built from TRBV7-2 and TRBJ2-1, with a weak D call TRBD1 (6 bases). Germline V gene lookup returns CDR1 SGHTA and CDR2 FQGNSA. Trimming removed 0 bases from V and 12 bases from J, with 18 bases in between. The CDR3 runs 15 residues.

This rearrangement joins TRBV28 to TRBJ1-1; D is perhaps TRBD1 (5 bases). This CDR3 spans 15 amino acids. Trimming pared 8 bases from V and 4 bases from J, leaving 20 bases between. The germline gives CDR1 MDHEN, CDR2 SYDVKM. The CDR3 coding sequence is TGTGCCAGCTTCTACGGGGGGAGGGAAAGCACTGAAGCTTTCTTT. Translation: CASFYGGRESTEAFF.

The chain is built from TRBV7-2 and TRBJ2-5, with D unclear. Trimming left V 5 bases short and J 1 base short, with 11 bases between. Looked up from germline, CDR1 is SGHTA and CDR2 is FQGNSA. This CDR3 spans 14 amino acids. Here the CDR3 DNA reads TGTGCCAGCAGCCCTACACGGGCCCAAGAGACCCAGTACTTC. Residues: CASSPTRAQETQYF.

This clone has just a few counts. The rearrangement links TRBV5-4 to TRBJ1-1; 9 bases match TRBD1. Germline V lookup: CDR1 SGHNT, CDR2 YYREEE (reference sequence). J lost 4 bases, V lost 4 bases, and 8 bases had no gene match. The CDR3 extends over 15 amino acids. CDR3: CASSPRTGEGTEAFF. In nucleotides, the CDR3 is TGTGCCAGCAGCCCGAGGACAGGGGAAGGCACTGAAGCTTTCTTT.

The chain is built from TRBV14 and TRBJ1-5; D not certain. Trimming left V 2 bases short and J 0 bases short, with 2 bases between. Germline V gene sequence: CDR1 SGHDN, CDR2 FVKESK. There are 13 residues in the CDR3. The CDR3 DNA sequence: TGTGCCAGCAGCCAATCTAGCAATCAGCCCCAGCATTTT. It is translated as CASSQSSNQPQHF.

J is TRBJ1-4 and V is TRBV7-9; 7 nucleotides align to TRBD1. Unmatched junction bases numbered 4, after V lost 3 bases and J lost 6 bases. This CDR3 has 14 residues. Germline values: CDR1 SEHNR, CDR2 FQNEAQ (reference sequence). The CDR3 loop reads CASSLAGGDEKLFF. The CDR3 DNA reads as TGTGCCAGCAGCTTGGCAGGGGGGGATGAAAAACTGTTTTTT.

CDR3 sequence reads: CASSRPDLHQPQHF. As DNA, the CDR3 is TGTGCCAGCAGTCGTCCTGATCTACATCAGCCCCAGCATTTT. V and J are TRBV28 and TRBJ1-5; D call uncertain. This CDR3 region has 14 residues. V lost 5 bases, J lost 5 bases, and 13 bases lay in between. Germline CDR1 is MDHEN and CDR2 is SYDVKM.

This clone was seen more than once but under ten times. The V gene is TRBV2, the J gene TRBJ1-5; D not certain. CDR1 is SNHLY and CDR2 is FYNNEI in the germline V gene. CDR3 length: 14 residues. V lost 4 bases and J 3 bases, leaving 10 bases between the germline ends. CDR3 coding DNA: TGTGCCAGCAGTGTGCAACAAGTCAATCAGCCCCAGCATTTT. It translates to CASSVQQVNQPQHF.

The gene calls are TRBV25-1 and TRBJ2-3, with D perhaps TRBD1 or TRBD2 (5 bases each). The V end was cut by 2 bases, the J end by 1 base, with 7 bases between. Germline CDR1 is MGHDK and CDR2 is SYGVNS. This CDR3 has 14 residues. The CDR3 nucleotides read TGTGCCAGCAGTGAAGGGGGTGGCACAGATACGCAGTATTTT. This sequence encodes CASSEGGGTDTQYF.

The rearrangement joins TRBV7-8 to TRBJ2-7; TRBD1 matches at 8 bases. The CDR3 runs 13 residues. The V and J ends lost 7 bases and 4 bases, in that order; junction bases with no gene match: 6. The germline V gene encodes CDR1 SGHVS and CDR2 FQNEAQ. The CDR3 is CASTPNRGYEQYF. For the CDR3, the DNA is TGTGCCAGCACCCCTAACAGGGGGTACGAGCAGTACTTC.

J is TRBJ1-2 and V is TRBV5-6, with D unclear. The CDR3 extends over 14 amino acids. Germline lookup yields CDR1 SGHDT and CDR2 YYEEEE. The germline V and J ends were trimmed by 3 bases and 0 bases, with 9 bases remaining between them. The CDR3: CASSSGRTNYGYTF. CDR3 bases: TGTGCCAGCAGCTCAGGACGTACTAACTATGGCTACACCTTC.

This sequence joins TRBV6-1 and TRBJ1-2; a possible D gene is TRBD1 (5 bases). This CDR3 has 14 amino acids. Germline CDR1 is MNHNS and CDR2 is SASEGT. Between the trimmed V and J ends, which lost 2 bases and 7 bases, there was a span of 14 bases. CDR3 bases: TGTGCCAGCAGTGAAAAAGGGGAGGTGGGTGGCTACACCTTC. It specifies CASSEKGEVGGYTF.

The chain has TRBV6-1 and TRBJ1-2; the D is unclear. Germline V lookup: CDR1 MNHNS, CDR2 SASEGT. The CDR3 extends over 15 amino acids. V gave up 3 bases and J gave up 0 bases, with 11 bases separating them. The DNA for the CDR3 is TGTGCCAGCAGTGACAGCCCTTGGGCTAACTATGGCTACACCTTC. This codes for CASSDSPWANYGYTF.

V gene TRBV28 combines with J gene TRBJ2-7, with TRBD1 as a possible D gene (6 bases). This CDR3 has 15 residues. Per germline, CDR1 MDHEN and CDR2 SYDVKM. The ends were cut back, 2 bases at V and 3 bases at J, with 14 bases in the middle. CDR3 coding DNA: TGTGCCAGCAGTTTAATCGGGCAGGGGCTCTACGAGCAGTACTTC. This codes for CASSLIGQGLYEQYF.

CDR3 in amino acids: CASSSHPTGGAYEQYF. The CDR3 DNA reads TGTGCCAGCAGCTCCCACCCCACTGGGGGGGCCTACGAGCAGTACTTC. The rearrangement links TRBV7-2 to TRBJ2-7; the match to TRBD2 covers 7 bases. The CDR3 totals 16 residues. Germline V gene data show CDR1 as SGHTA and CDR2 as FQGNSA. The V gene end was trimmed by 4 bases and the J gene end by 2 bases; junction bases not matched to a gene: 11. Based on the CDR3 plus reference TRBV7-2 and TRBJ2-7, the full variable domain is GAGVSQSPSNKVTEKGKDVELRCDPISGHTALYWYRQSLGQGLEFLIYFQGNSAPDKSGLPSDRFSAERTGGSVSTLTIQRTQQEDSAVYLCASSSHPTGGAYEQYFGPGTRLTVT.

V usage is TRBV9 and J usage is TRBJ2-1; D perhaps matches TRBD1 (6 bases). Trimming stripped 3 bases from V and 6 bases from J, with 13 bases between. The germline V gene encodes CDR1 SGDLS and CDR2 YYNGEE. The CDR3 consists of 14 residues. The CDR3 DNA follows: TGTGCCAGCAGCGGTGACAGGAGCTCCAATGAGCAGTTCTTC. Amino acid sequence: CASSGDRSSNEQFF.

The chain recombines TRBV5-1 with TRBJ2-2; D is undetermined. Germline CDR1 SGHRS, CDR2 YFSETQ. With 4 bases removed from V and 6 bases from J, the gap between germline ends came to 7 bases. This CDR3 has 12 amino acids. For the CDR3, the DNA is TGCGCCAGCAGCCCTGGACCCGGGGAGCTGTTTTTT. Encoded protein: CASSPGPGELFF.